Presented here are 29 T cell receptor beta chains from one specimen sequenced in a study of vaccination effects on CD4 cells after COVID-19. These receptors are not linked to any known antigen. Data came from immunoSEQ multiplex PCR; TCRdb stores just in-frame clones and leaves some out. The sample includes more than 30,000 clones, 70% to 80% of them seen just once. CD4+ T cells were isolated after less than 13 days of culture. Specimen: CD4+ T cells from PBMCs cultured without peptide, collected before COVID-19 vaccination. These TCRs come from a human donor who received a COVID-19 vaccine.

This clone turned up a few times. V usage is TRBV6-5 and J usage is TRBJ1-2, with 10 bases lining up with TRBD1. The germline CDR1 and CDR2 sequences are MNHEY and SVGAGI. The V gene end was trimmed by 8 bases and the J gene end by 6 bases; junction bases not matched to a gene: 6. The CDR3 is 13 amino acids. The CDR3 DNA sequence: TGTGCCAGCGTAAAGACAGGGGGCCATGGCTACACCTTC. As protein: CASVKTGGHGYTF.

The V and J genes are TRBV7-9 and TRBJ1-1; 7 bases line up with TRBD1. The CDR3 has 16 residues. J lost 1 base, V lost 1 base, and 6 bases had no gene match. CDR1 is SEHNR, CDR2 FQNEAQ, per germline (reference sequence). The CDR3 here is CASSLVTGARNTEAFF. CDR3 DNA: TGTGCCAGCAGCTTAGTAACAGGGGCCAGGAACACTGAAGCTTTCTTT.

The V gene is TRBV10-2, the J gene TRBJ1-6, with D hard to call. Germline V lookup: CDR1 WSHSY, CDR2 SAAADI. This CDR3 spans 15 amino acids. V gave up 2 bases and J gave up 10 bases, with 15 bases separating them. CDR3 sequence: CASSEGRTVTSPLHF. In DNA form, the CDR3 reads TGCGCCAGCAGTGAGGGGAGGACTGTAACCTCACCCCTCCACTTT.

This clone has a handful of counts. This chain links TRBV4-1 with TRBJ1-1; the D is unclear. The CDR3 covers 15 residues. Germline CDR1 MGHRA, CDR2 YSYEKL. V lost 2 bases, J lost 2 bases, and 12 bases lay in between. This chain's CDR3 is CASSQYWERNTEAFF. In DNA, the CDR3 is TGCGCCAGCAGCCAATATTGGGAGAGAAACACTGAAGCTTTCTTT.

This chain joins TRBV5-1 and TRBJ1-6; TRBD1 matches 9 bases. The CDR3 covers 15 residues. The V segment lost 1 base and the J segment 10 bases; nucleotides outside the gene matches: 6. Germline V gene sequence: CDR1 SGHRS, CDR2 YFSETQ. This chain's CDR3 is CASSLPGQGGSPLHF. The CDR3 nucleotides are TGCGCCAGCAGCTTGCCGGGACAGGGTGGGTCACCCCTCCACTTT.

The rearrangement uses TRBV24-1 and TRBJ1-1; TRBD1 agrees at 8 bases. The CDR3 is 14 amino acids. CDR1 and CDR2 (germline): KGHDR, SFDVKD. Trimming cost V 4 bases and J 1 base; bases outside gene matches: 1. CDR3: CATSDGTGNTEAFF. DNA of the CDR3: TGTGCCACCAGTGACGGGACAGGGAACACTGAAGCTTTCTTT.

The chain recombines TRBV5-6 with TRBJ2-3; the match to TRBD1 covers 10 bases. CDR3 length: 15 amino acids. Germline V gives CDR1 SGHDT, CDR2 YYEEEE. The V and J ends lost 4 bases and 3 bases, in that order; junction bases with no gene match: 5. CDR3 DNA sequence: TGTGCCAGCAGCGCGGGGACAGGGGTTACAGATACGCAGTATTTT. Protein sequence: CASSAGTGVTDTQYF.

The V call is TRBV13, the J call TRBJ2-4; D is uncertain. Germline lookup yields CDR1 PRHDT and CDR2 FYEKMQ (reference sequence). CDR3 length: 13 residues. V was shortened by 1 base and J by 6 bases, with 7 bases between the two germline ends. Here the CDR3 reads CASSLVSANIQYF. The CDR3 DNA reads TGTGCCAGCAGCTTAGTCTCTGCAAACATTCAGTACTTC.

The V call is TRBV10-3, the J call TRBJ2-7; 9 positions agree with TRBD2. This CDR3 spans 14 amino acids. Germline CDR1 and CDR2: ENHRY and SYGVKD. V shed 6 bases, J shed 7 bases, and the junction held 10 bases outside the gene matches. The CDR3 DNA is TGTGCCATCAGGGGGAGCGGGAGGACGAGAGAGCAGTACTTC. This translates into CAIRGSGRTREQYF.

The V call is TRBV6-5, the J call TRBJ1-3; unclear D gene. Trimming took off 4 bases at V and 6 bases at J, with 10 bases between the two ends. CDR1 is MNHEY and CDR2 is SVGAGI in the germline V gene. The CDR3 extends over 13 amino acids. The DNA of the CDR3 is TGTGCCAGCAGTTTGGGATTAAAAAACACCATATATTTT. Translation: CASSLGLKNTIYF.

The chain is built from TRBV12-5 and TRBJ2-1; tentatively, D is TRBD1 or TRBD2 (6 bases each). Trimming took 5 bases from V and 5 from J, leaving 13 bases between them. Germline V gene lookup returns CDR1 LGHNT and CDR2 FRNRAP. The CDR3 has 14 amino acids. CDR3 nucleotide sequence: TGTGCTAGTGGTCAGGGGACTGGAAACAATGAGCAGTTCTTC. Residues: CASGQGTGNNEQFF. Drawing the rest from reference TRBV12-5 and TRBJ2-1, the complete variable domain is DARVTQTPRHKVTEMGQEVTMRCQPILGHNTVFWYRQTMMQGLELLAYFRNRAPLDDSGMPKDRFSAEMPDATLATLKIQPSEPRDSAVYFCASGQGTGNNEQFFGPGTRLTVL.

This chain links TRBV7-2 with TRBJ2-5; 10 bases match TRBD2. This CDR3 is built from 15 residues. In germline, CDR1 is SGHTA, CDR2 FQGNSA. V shed 1 base and J 4 bases; nucleotides not matched to a gene: 3. DNA for the CDR3: TGTGCCAGCAGCTTAGGTAGCGGGGGGTCAGAGACCCAGTACTTC. Translation gives CASSLGSGGSETQYF.

The chain employs TRBV7-8 and TRBJ2-7; 9 bases agree with TRBD2. The CDR3 has 14 residues. Germline V gives CDR1 SGHVS, CDR2 FQNEAQ. Trimming cost V 5 bases and J 3 bases; bases outside gene matches: 5. CDR3 protein: CASSLRTSDYEQYF. CDR3 coding DNA: TGTGCCAGCAGCCTAAGGACTAGCGACTACGAGCAGTACTTC.

The chain is built from TRBV14 and TRBJ1-2; tentatively, D is TRBD1 (6 bases). V was cut by 0 bases and J by 7 bases, with 12 bases left in between. The CDR3 totals 14 residues. CDR1 and CDR2 from the germline V gene are SGHDN and FVKESK. The CDR3 DNA reads as TGTGCCAGCAGCCAAGATTGGGGGCCTGGTGGCTACACCTTC. Protein sequence: CASSQDWGPGGYTF.

V gene TRBV11-2 combines with J gene TRBJ1-6; D is undetermined. V was pared by 3 bases and J by 13 bases, with 10 bases between. The CDR3 totals 12 residues. Germline V lookup: CDR1 SGHAT, CDR2 FQNNGV. In DNA form, the CDR3 reads TGTGCCAGCAGCTTGATTCTTAAGCCCCTCCACTTT. Amino acids: CASSLILKPLHF. Variable domain in full (rest from reference TRBV11-2 and TRBJ1-6): EAGVAQSPRYKIIEKRQSVAFWCNPISGHATLYWYQQILGQGPKLLIQFQNNGVVDDSQLPKDRFSAERLKGVDSTLKIQPAKLEDSAVYLCASSLILKPLHFGNGTRLTVT.

The J gene is TRBJ1-1, the V gene TRBV18, with D perhaps matching TRBD1 (6 bases). This CDR3 region has 16 residues. The V end lost 3 bases, the J end lost 4 bases, and 18 bases lay between the germline ends. Germline V gene lookup returns CDR1 KGHSH and CDR2 LQKENI. The CDR3 region has the DNA TGTGCCAGCTCACCCCGGGGGGGCCCAGGAGGCACTGAAGCTTTCTTT. Amino acids: CASSPRGGPGGTEAFF. The full variable domain, with the rest looked up from reference TRBV18 and TRBJ1-1, is NAGVMQNPRHLVRRRGQEARLRCSPMKGHSHVYWYRQLPEEGLKFMVYLQKENIIDESGMPKERFSAEFPKEGPSILRIQQVVRGDSAAYFCASSPRGGPGGTEAFFGQGTRLTVV.

The chain joins TRBV6-5 to TRBJ1-3; 10 bases align to TRBD1. Trimming cost V 6 bases and J 4 bases; bases outside gene matches: 6. The germline V gene has CDR1 MNHEY and CDR2 SVGAGI. This CDR3 spans 15 amino acids. The CDR3 loop is CASSPGQGLGNTIYF. CDR3 nucleotide sequence: TGTGCCAGCAGCCCGGGACAGGGGTTAGGAAACACCATATATTTT.

The sample holds one count of this clone. V usage is TRBV19 and J usage is TRBJ1-2; unclear D gene. Trimming took 7 bases from V and 1 from J, leaving 13 bases between them. In germline, CDR1 is LNHDA, CDR2 SQIVND (reference sequence). The CDR3 length is 14 residues. The CDR3 sequence is CASTYNHNNYGYTF. The CDR3 DNA reads TGTGCCAGTACTTACAACCATAATAACTATGGCTACACCTTC.

V is TRBV15 and J is TRBJ2-5; 7 nucleotides match TRBD2. From germline, CDR1 is LNHNV and CDR2 YYDKDF (reference sequence). The V and J ends lost 1 base and 10 bases, in that order; junction bases with no gene match: 3. The CDR3 is 12 residues long. In DNA form, the CDR3 reads TGTGCCACCAGCAGAGGGGAGGGCGGCCAGTACTTC. Its translation is CATSRGEGGQYF.

The table lists this clone with a few counts. The gene calls are TRBV10-1 and TRBJ1-6, with D perhaps matching TRBD1 (5 bases). CDR1 and CDR2 (germline): WNHNN, SYGVQD (reference sequence). The V end was cut by 3 bases, the J end by 7 bases, with 10 bases between. CDR3 length: 14 amino acids. For the CDR3, the DNA is TGCGCCAGCAGTGAAGGGGCAGAAAATTCACCCCTCCACTTT. As protein: CASSEGAENSPLHF.

This chain connects TRBV11-2 to TRBJ2-5; D is unclear. CDR1 is SGHAT and CDR2 is FQNNGV in the germline V gene. V was clipped by 3 bases and J by 5 bases, with 25 bases between them. The CDR3 loop spans 18 amino acids. CDR3 nucleotides: TGTGCCAGCAGCTTCAGATTCATACAGTCGATGAATGGGGAGACCCAGTACTTC. It codes for CASSFRFIQSMNGETQYF.

The CDR3 region has the DNA TGTGCCAGCAGCCAAGATCAGGGCAGTAACTATGGCTACACCTTC. It is translated as CASSQDQGSNYGYTF. The chain joins TRBV4-2 to TRBJ1-2; maybe TRBD1 (5 bases). The V end was cut by 0 bases, the J end by 1 base, with 9 bases between. The germline V gene encodes CDR1 LGHNA and CDR2 YNFKEQ. The CDR3 runs 15 residues.

This clone was detected only a few times. This chain connects TRBV7-9 to TRBJ1-2, with no clear D. This CDR3 is built from 13 residues. V was pared by 2 bases and J by 3 bases, with 7 bases between. Per germline, CDR1 SEHNR and CDR2 FQNEAQ (reference sequence). The CDR3 DNA follows: TGTGCCAGCAGCTTAAACGGTTACTATGGCTACACCTTC. Encoded protein: CASSLNGYYGYTF. The whole variable domain, filled in from reference TRBV7-9 and TRBJ1-2, reads DTGVSQNPRHKITKRGQNVTFRCDPISEHNRLYWYRQTLGQGPEFLTYFQNEAQLEKSRLLSDRFSAERPKGSFSTLEIQRTEQGDSAMYLCASSLNGYYGYTFGSGTRLTVV.

This chain uses TRBV2 with TRBJ2-1; D is perhaps TRBD1 (6 bases). This CDR3 has 13 residues. V was clipped by 7 bases and J by 4 bases, with 11 bases between them. Germline loops: CDR1 SNHLY, CDR2 FYNNEI. The CDR3 nucleotides read TGTGCCAGCAACCCGACAGGATACAATGAGCAGTTCTTC. The encoded protein is CASNPTGYNEQFF. The full variable domain, completed using reference TRBV2 and TRBJ2-1, is EPEVTQTPSHQVTQMGQEVILRCVPISNHLYFYWYRQILGQKVEFLVSFYNNEISEKSEIFDDQFSVERPDGSNFTLKIRSTKLEDSAMYFCASNPTGYNEQFFGPGTRLTVL.

The count of this clone is one. The chain has TRBV5-1 and TRBJ2-7; D is unresolved. The length of the CDR3 is 13 residues. In germline, CDR1 is SGHRS, CDR2 YFSETQ. The V end lost 2 bases, the J end lost 6 bases, and 12 bases lay between the germline ends. The CDR3 sequence is CASSLNRNPEQYF. The CDR3 DNA follows: TGCGCCAGCAGCTTAAACAGAAACCCCGAGCAGTACTTC.

The V and J genes are TRBV18 and TRBJ1-2; 9 bases match TRBD1. Looked up from germline, CDR1 is KGHSH and CDR2 is LQKENI. This CDR3 is 14 amino acids long. Losses at the gene ends were 2 bases for V and 6 bases for J; bases not matched to a gene: 4. CDR3 in DNA: TGTGCCAGCTCACCATCGGGACAGGGAAATGGCTACACCTTC. This encodes CASSPSGQGNGYTF.

A few counts support this clone. The rearrangement uses TRBV5-1 and TRBJ1-6; D gene unclear. CDR3 length equals 13 residues. The germline gives CDR1 SGHRS, CDR2 YFSETQ. Trimming left V 0 bases short and J 7 bases short, with 5 bases between. This chain's CDR3 is CASSLVRNSPLHF. CDR3 DNA: TGCGCCAGCAGCTTGGTTCGGAATTCACCCCTCCACTTT.

The chain has TRBV4-2 and TRBJ2-5, with 11 nucleotides matching TRBD2. The CDR3 runs to 15 residues. Unmatched junction bases numbered 3, after V lost 2 bases and J lost 4 bases. Looked up from germline, CDR1 is LGHNA and CDR2 is YNFKEQ. The CDR3 sequence: CASSQNLAGGETQYF. The CDR3 DNA reads as TGTGCCAGCAGCCAAAATCTAGCGGGGGGAGAGACCCAGTACTTC.

The genes are TRBV10-2 and TRBJ1-5, with 8 bases fitting TRBD1. With V trimmed by 4 bases and J by 6 bases, 8 bases remained unmatched. Germline values: CDR1 WSHSY, CDR2 SAAADI. This CDR3 region has 15 residues. CDR3 nucleotides: TGCGCCAGCAGTGGACAGGGGATTGTAAGTCAGCCCCAGCATTTT. Its translation: CASSGQGIVSQPQHF.